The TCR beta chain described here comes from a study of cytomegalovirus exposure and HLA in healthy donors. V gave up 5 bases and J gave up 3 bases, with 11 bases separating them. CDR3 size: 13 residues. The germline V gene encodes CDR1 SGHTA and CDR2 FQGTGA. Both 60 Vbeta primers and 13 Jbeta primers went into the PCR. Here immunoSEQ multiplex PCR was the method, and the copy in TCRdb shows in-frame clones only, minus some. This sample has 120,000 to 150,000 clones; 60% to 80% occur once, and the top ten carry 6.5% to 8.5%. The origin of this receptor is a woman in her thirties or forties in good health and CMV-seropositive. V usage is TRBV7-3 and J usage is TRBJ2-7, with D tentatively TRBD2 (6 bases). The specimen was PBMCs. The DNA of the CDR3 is TGTGCCAGCAGCCGGAACGGGGGCTACGAGCAGTACTTC. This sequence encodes CASSRNGGYEQYF.